The T cell receptor (beta chain) described here comes from a study of cytomegalovirus exposure and HLA in healthy donors. PCR involved 60 Vbeta and 13 Jbeta primers. Here immunoSEQ multiplex PCR was the method, and the copy in TCRdb shows in-frame clones only, minus some. The sample consists of around 150,000 clones, roughly 80% of them appearing once. Study-wide points: Some V segments (TRBV6-2 and TRBV6-3 among them) were excluded as indistinguishable. It was reportedly the case that the classifier diagnosed cytomegalovirus status with high specificity and sensitivity.

Remarks on this clone: Its cognate antigen is unknown.

This CDR3 has 14 amino acids. Germline-derived CDR1 and CDR2 are LNHDA and SQIVND (reference sequence). V lost 0 bases to trimming and J lost 9 bases, with 12 bases between them. This chain uses TRBV19 with TRBJ2-1; no definite D call. This TCR was recovered from a man aged 18 to 29 in good health and CMV-seronegative. Sequenced: PBMCs. CDR3 residues: CASSIDRGVGEQFF. CDR3 in DNA: TGTGCCAGTAGTATAGATCGCGGCGTCGGTGAGCAGTTCTTC.